Below, 6 T cell receptor beta chains from the same sample are listed, as sequenced in a study of beta chain features in type 1 diabetes. Study conclusions and caveats: TCRB CDR3s were moderately but significantly shorter in Type 1 diabetes patients in all four CD4+ subsets.

These TCRs are of unknown antigen specificity. All of the isolated RNA was reverse transcribed, so expressed TCRB transcripts were sequenced. The table came from immunoSEQ multiplex PCR; TCRdb's copy has only in-frame clones and leaves some out. The table includes 550,000 to 850,000 clones, about an eighth detected once. Sequencing input: naive CD4+ T cells from blood. The source of these receptors is a man aged 18 to 30 with type 1 diabetes.

CDR3 DNA sequence: TGTGCCAGCACCCAAGAGGGGGGGCGGGAGACCCAGTACTTC. Amino acids: CASTQEGGRETQYF. The gene calls are TRBV28 and TRBJ2-5, with TRBD2 as a possible D gene (7 bases). V was trimmed by 7 bases and J by 5 bases, leaving 17 bases between them. Germline V gene sequence: CDR1 MDHEN, CDR2 SYDVKM. CDR3 size: 14 residues.

This clone was counted only a few times. V usage is TRBV30 and J usage is TRBJ1-3; D is ambiguous. The CDR3 has 11 residues. Germline lookup yields CDR1 GTSNPN and CDR2 SVGIG (reference sequence). The V gene lost 5 bases and the J gene lost 3 bases, with 5 bases spanning the gap. The CDR3 DNA sequence: TGTGCCTGGGAACTTGGAAACACCATATATTTT. It specifies CAWELGNTIYF.

This clone showed up just a few times. V is TRBV5-8 and J is TRBJ1-2; weak D call: TRBD1 (5 bases). The CDR3 runs to 13 residues. Between the trimmed V and J ends, which lost 0 bases and 4 bases, there was a span of 7 bases. CDR1 is SGHTS, CDR2 YDEGEE, per germline. CDR3 nucleotide sequence: TGTGCCAGCAGCTTGGCGGGGGGCTATGGCTACACCTTC. Translated, it gives CASSLAGGYGYTF.

V usage is TRBV7-2 and J usage is TRBJ1-5; D gene uncertain. V was pared by 1 base and J by 7 bases, with 11 bases between. The CDR3 spans 14 residues. Germline assignment: CDR1 SGHTA and CDR2 FQGNSA. DNA for the CDR3: TGTGCCAGCAGCTTAGGCGTGGGGTGGCAGCCCCAGCATTTT. Its translation: CASSLGVGWQPQHF.

This clone was observed a handful of times. V usage is TRBV30 and J usage is TRBJ2-5, with no clear D. V was cut by 3 bases and J by 7 bases, with 9 bases left in between. CDR1 is GTSNPN, CDR2 SVGIG, per germline (reference sequence). The CDR3 consists of 11 residues. This chain's CDR3 is CAWRTQRTQYF. The CDR3 nucleotides read TGTGCCTGGAGGACTCAGAGGACCCAGTACTTC.

The gene calls are TRBV6-5 and TRBJ1-2; D remains ambiguous. V was cut by 7 bases and J by 6 bases, with 15 bases left in between. The CDR3 runs 13 residues. Germline loops: CDR1 MNHEY, CDR2 SVGAGI. The CDR3 nucleotides are TGTGCCAGCAATAACGGAGGTGGGAATGGCTACACCTTC. Protein: CASNNGGGNGYTF.